This record concerns one TCR beta chain sequence. The antigen remains unidentified. The PCR made use of 60 Vbeta and 13 Jbeta primers. Sequencing used immunoSEQ multiplex PCR; TCRdb keeps in-frame clones, though not all of them. The table lists more than 150,000 clones, around four fifths of them singletons. The source of the sample is a study of cytomegalovirus exposure and HLA in healthy donors. The overall study: A data release that came early held approximately 92 million unique TCRs from HLA-typed donors. Points from the study as a whole: A later analysis found most CMV-associated TCR beta chains apparently HLA-restricted.

The CDR3 spans 13 residues. Germline CDR1 is SGHDT and CDR2 is YYEEEE. V was shortened by 1 base and J by 2 bases, with 6 bases between the two germline ends. This chain joins TRBV5-6 and TRBJ1-2; TRBD1 is a possible D gene (5 bases). The receptor was derived from a woman between 18 and 30 years old in good health and CMV-seronegative. The sample consisted of PBMCs. In nucleotides, the CDR3 is TGTGCCAGCAGCTTGAGACAGAACTATGGCTACACCTTC. Its protein is CASSLRQNYGYTF.